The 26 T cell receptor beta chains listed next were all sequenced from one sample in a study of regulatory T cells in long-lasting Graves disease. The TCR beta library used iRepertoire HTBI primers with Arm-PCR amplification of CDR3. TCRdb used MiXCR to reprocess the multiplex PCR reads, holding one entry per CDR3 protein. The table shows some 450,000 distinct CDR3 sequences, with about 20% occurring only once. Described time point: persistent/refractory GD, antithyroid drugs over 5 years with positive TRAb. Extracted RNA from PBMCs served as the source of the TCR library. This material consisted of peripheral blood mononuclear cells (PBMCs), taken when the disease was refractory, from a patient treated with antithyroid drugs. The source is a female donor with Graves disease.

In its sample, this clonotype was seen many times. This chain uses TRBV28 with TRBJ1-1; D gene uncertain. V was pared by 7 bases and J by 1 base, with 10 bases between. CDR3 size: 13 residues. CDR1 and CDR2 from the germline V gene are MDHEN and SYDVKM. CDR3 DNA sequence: TGTGCCAGCATGCGGGATCCGAACACTGAAGCTTTCTTT. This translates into CASMRDPNTEAFF.

CDR3 DNA: TGCAGCGTTGAAATCCAGGTCCAGACCCAGTACTTC. Translated: CSVEIQVQTQYF. The chain employs TRBV29-1 and TRBJ2-5; no firm D call. Germline V CDR1 and CDR2: SQVTM, ANQGSEA. V lost 2 bases and J 6 bases, leaving 10 bases between the germline ends. The CDR3 loop spans 12 amino acids. Full variable domain (missing parts from reference TRBV29-1 and TRBJ2-5): SAVISQKPSRDICQRGTSLTIQCQVDSQVTMMFWYRQQPGQSLTLIATANQGSEATYESGFVIDKFPISRPNLTFSTLTVSNMSPEDSSIYLCSVEIQVQTQYFGPGTRLLVL.

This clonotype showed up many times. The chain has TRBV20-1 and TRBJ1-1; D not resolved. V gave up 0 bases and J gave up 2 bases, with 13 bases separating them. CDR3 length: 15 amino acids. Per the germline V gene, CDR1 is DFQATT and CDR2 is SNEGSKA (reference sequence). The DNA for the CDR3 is TGCAGTGCTAGAGATCCCTCAGGTTTCAACACTGAAGCTTTCTTT. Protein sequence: CSARDPSGFNTEAFF.

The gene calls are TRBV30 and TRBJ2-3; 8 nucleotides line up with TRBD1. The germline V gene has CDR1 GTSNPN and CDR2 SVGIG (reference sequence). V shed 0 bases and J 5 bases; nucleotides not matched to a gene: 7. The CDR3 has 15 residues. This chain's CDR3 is CAWSVRGRGLDTQYF. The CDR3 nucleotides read TGTGCCTGGAGTGTCAGGGGGCGCGGTCTAGATACGCAGTATTTT.

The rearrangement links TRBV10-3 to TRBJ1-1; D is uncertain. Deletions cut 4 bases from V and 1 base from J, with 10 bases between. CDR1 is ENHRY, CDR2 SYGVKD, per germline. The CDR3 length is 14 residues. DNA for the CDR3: TGTGCCATCAGTGGAATTGAAGGGAACACTGAAGCTTTCTTT. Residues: CAISGIEGNTEAFF.

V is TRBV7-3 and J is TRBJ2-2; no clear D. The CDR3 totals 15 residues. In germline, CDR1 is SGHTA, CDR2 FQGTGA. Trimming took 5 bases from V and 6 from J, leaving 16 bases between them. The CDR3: CASSQSRTGAGELFF. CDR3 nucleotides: TGTGCCAGCAGCCAGTCAAGGACGGGCGCCGGGGAGCTGTTTTTT. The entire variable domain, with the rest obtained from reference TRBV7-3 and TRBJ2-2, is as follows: GAGVSQTPSNKVTEKGKYVELRCDPISGHTALYWYRQSLGQGPEFLIYFQGTGAADDSGLPNDRFFAVRPEGSVSTLKIQRTERGDSAVYLCASSQSRTGAGELFFGEGSRLTVL.

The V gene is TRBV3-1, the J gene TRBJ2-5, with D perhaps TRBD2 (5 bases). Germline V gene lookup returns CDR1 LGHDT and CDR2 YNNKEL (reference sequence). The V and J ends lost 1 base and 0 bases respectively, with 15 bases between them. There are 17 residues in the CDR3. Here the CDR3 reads CASSQGISGKYQETQYF. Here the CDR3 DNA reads TGTGCCAGCAGCCAAGGTATCAGCGGAAAGTACCAAGAGACCCAGTACTTC.

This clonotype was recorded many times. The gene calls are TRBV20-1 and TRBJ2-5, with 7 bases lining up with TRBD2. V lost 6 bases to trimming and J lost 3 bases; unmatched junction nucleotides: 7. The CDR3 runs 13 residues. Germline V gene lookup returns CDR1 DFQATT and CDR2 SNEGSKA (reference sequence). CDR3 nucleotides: TGCAGTGCGGCTAGCGGCCATAAAGAGACCCAGTACTTC. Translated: CSAASGHKETQYF.

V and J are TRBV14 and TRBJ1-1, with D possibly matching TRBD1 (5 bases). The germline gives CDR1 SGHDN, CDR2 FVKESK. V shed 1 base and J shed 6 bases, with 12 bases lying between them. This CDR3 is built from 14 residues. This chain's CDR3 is CASSQVRGSAEAFF. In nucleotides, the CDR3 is TGTGCCAGCAGCCAAGTAAGGGGTTCCGCTGAAGCTTTCTTT.

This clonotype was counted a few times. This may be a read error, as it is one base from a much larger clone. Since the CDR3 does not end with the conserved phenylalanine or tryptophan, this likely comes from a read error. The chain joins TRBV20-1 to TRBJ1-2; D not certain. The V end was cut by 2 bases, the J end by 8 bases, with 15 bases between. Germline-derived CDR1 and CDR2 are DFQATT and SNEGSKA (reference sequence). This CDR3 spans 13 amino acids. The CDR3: CSARSSFLGGYTL. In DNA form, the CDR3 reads TGCAGTGCTAGATCTTCGTTCCTAGGGGGCTACACCCTC.

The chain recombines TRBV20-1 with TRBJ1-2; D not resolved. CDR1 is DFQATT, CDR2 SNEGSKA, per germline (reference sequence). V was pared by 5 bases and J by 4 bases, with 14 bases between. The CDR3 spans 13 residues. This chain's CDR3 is CSAPVSPSYGYTF. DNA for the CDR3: TGCAGTGCTCCCGTATCCCCCTCCTATGGCTACACCTTC.

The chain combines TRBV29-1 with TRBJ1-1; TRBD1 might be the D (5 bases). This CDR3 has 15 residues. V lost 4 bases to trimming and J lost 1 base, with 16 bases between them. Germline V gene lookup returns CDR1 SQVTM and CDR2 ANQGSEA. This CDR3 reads CSVVGRVESNTEAFF. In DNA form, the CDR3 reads TGCAGCGTTGTTGGCAGGGTGGAGTCGAACACTGAAGCTTTCTTT.

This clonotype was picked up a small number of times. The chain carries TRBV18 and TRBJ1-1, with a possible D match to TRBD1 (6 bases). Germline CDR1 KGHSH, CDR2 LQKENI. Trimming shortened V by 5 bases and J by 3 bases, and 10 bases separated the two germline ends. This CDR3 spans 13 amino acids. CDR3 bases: TGTGCCAGCTCAGACGACAGGTACACTGAAGCTTTCTTT. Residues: CASSDDRYTEAFF.

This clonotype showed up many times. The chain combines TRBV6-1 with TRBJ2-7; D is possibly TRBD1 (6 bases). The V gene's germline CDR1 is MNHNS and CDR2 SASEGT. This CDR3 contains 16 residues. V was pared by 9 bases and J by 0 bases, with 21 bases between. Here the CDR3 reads CASHRGGSESSYEQYF. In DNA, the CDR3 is TGTGCCAGTCATCGAGGGGGTAGCGAAAGCTCCTACGAGCAGTACTTC.

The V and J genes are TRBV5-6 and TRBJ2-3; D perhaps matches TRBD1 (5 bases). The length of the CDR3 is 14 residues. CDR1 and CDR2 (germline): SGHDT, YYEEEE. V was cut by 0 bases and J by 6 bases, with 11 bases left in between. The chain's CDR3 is CASSLVDWGDTQYF. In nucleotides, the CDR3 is TGTGCCAGCAGCTTGGTCGACTGGGGCGATACGCAGTATTTT.

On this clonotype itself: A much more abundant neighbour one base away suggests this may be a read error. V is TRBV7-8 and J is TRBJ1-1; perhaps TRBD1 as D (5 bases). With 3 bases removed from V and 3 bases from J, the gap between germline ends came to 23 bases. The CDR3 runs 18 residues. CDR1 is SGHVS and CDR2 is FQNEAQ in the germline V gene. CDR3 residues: CASSLYVSRSDRYTEAFF. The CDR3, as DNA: TGTGCCAGCAGCTTGTATGTTTCTCGCTCTGACAGATACACTGAAGCTTTCTTT. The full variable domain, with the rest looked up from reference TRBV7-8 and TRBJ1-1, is GAGVSQSPRYKVAKRGQDVALRCDPISGHVSLFWYQQALGQGPEFLTYFQNEAQLDKSGLPSDRFFAERPEGSVSTLKIQRTQQEDSAVYLCASSLYVSRSDRYTEAFFGQGTRLTVV.

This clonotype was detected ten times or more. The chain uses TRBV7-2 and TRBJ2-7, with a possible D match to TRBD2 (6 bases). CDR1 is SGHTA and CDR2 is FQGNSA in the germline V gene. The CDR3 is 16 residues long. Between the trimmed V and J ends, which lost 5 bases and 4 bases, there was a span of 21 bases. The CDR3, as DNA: TGTGCCAGCAGCAAAGGGGCGGGACCCCAGGCTTACGAGCAGTACTTC. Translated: CASSKGAGPQAYEQYF.

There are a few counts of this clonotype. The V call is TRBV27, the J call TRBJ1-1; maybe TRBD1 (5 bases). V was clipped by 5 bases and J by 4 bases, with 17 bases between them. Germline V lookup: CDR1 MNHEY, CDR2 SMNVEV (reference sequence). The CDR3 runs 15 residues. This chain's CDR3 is CASSPLGRGGTEAFF. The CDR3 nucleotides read TGTGCCAGCAGTCCCCTCGGGAGGGGAGGCACTGAAGCTTTCTTT.

The CDR3 DNA reads as TGTGCCAGCAGCTTGGCGATCCAGGCTGGAAACACCATATATTTT. This gives the protein CASSLAIQAGNTIYF. The chain has TRBV11-2 and TRBJ1-3; D call uncertain. CDR1 SGHAT and CDR2 FQNNGV come from the germline V gene. V was pared by 3 bases and J by 2 bases, with 11 bases between. CDR3 length: 15 residues.

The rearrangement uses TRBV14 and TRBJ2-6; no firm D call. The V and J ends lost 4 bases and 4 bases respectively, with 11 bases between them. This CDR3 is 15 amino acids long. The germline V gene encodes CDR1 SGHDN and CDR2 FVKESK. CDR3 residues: CASSPYVSGANVLTF. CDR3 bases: TGTGCCAGCAGCCCATACGTCTCCGGGGCCAACGTCCTGACTTTC.

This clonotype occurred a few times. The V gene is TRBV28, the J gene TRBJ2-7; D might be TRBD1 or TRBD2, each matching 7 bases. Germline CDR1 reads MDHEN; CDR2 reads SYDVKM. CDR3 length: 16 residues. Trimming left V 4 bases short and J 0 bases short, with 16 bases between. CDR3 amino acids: CASSWHAGDSSYEQYF. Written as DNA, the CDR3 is TGTGCCAGCAGTTGGCATGCGGGGGACAGCTCCTACGAGCAGTACTTC.

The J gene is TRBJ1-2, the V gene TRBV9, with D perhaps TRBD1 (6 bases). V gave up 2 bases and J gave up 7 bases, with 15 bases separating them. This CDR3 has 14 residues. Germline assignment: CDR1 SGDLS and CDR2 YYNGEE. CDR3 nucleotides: TGTGCCAGCAGCGTTAATGACAGGCCCCTTGGCTACACCTTC. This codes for CASSVNDRPLGYTF.

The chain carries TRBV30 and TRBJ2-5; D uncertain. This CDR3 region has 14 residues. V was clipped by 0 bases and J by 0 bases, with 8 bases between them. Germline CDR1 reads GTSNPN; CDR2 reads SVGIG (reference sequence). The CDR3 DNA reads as TGTGCCTGGAGTGTACTGGGCAACCAAGAGACCCAGTACTTC. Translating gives CAWSVLGNQETQYF.

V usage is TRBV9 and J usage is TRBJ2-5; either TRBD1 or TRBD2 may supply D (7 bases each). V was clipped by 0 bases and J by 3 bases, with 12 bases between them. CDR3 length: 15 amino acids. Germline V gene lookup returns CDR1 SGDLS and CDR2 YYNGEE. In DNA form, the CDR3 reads TGTGCCAGCAGCGTAGGCCCAGGGGGGGAAGAGACCCAGTACTTC. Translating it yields CASSVGPGGEETQYF.

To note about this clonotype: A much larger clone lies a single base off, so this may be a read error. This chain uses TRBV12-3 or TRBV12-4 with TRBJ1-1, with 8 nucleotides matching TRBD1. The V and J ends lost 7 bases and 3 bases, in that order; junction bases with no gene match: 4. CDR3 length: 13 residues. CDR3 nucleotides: TGTGCCAGCATACGGGACAGGTACACTGAAGCTTTCTTT. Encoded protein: CASIRDRYTEAFF.

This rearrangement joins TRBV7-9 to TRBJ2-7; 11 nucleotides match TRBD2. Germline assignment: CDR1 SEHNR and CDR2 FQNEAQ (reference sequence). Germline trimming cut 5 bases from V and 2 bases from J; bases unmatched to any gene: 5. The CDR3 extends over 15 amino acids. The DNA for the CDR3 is TGTGCCAGCAGCAGTAGCGGGAGGGGGGCCTACGAGCAGTACTTC. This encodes CASSSSGRGAYEQYF.